The 25 T cell receptor beta chains listed next were all sequenced from one sample in a study of cytomegalovirus exposure and HLA in healthy donors. Some clones are missing from TCRdb's copy, which holds only in-frame ones; the method was immunoSEQ multiplex PCR. The sample lists roughly 100,000 clones, 85% occurring once. Material for sequencing was PBMCs. Receptors originate from a man younger than 35 in good health and CMV-seropositive.

The chain has TRBV29-1 and TRBJ2-7; perhaps TRBD2 as D (7 bases). Per the germline V gene, CDR1 is SQVTM and CDR2 is ANQGSEA. The V end was cut by 4 bases, the J end by 0 bases, with 16 bases between. This CDR3 is built from 15 residues. CDR3 in DNA: TGCAGCGTTGGGGGGGGGCAGGAGAACTCCTACGAGCAGTACTTC. Translation gives CSVGGGQENSYEQYF.

The sample holds a few counts of this clone. The chain has TRBV7-6 and TRBJ1-5; D may be TRBD1 (6 bases). From germline, CDR1 is SGHVS and CDR2 FNYEAQ. V lost 5 bases and J 7 bases, leaving 12 bases between the germline ends. This CDR3 region has 13 residues. The CDR3 loop is CASSPQGVQPQHF. In DNA form, the CDR3 reads TGTGCCAGCAGCCCACAGGGTGTGCAGCCCCAGCATTTT.

This chain joins TRBV2 and TRBJ2-7; 12 bases align to TRBD2. This CDR3 is built from 13 residues. V shed 7 bases and J 7 bases; nucleotides not matched to a gene: 5. The germline gives CDR1 SNHLY, CDR2 FYNNEI. Here the CDR3 DNA reads TGTGCCAGCACGAAAGGACTAGCGGGGGAGCAGTACTTC. Its protein product is CASTKGLAGEQYF.

The J gene is TRBJ1-2, the V gene TRBV4-1; tentative D call: TRBD1 (6 bases). CDR1 is MGHRA and CDR2 is YSYEKL in the germline V gene. The V end was cut by 0 bases, the J end by 7 bases, with 12 bases between. This CDR3 contains 14 residues. CDR3 coding DNA: TGCGCCAGCAGCCAAGAGGCGGGGGCGGGTGGCTACACCTTC. It specifies CASSQEAGAGGYTF.

This chain uses TRBV28 with TRBJ1-2; the match to TRBD1 covers 8 bases. The CDR3 totals 13 residues. V lost 2 bases and J lost 8; bases outside the gene matches: 4. Per germline, CDR1 MDHEN and CDR2 SYDVKM. CDR3 in amino acids: CASSLIQGGGYTF. CDR3 coding DNA: TGTGCCAGCAGTTTAATACAGGGGGGGGGCTACACCTTC.

The chain recombines TRBV11-2 with TRBJ2-2; TRBD2 matches 11 bases. Germline V lookup: CDR1 SGHAT, CDR2 FQNNGV. The CDR3 has 18 residues. Trimming cost V 5 bases and J 4 bases; bases outside gene matches: 12. The CDR3 loop is CASSPDLTSGRGTGELFF. The CDR3 DNA sequence: TGTGCCAGCAGCCCCGACCTTACTAGCGGGAGAGGCACCGGGGAGCTGTTTTTT. Full variable domain (missing parts from reference TRBV11-2 and TRBJ2-2): EAGVAQSPRYKIIEKRQSVAFWCNPISGHATLYWYQQILGQGPKLLIQFQNNGVVDDSQLPKDRFSAERLKGVDSTLKIQPAKLEDSAVYLCASSPDLTSGRGTGELFFGEGSRLTVL.

The chain is built from TRBV9 and TRBJ1-4; 7 nucleotides match TRBD1. The germline V gene has CDR1 SGDLS and CDR2 YYNGEE. V lost 0 bases, J lost 3 bases, and 8 bases stayed unmatched. The CDR3 loop spans 17 amino acids. This chain's CDR3 is CASSVVATGLPNEKLFF. The CDR3 DNA reads as TGTGCCAGCAGCGTAGTGGCGACAGGGTTACCTAATGAAAAACTGTTTTTT.

This clone occurred a few times. The genes are TRBV28 and TRBJ2-7; D perhaps matches TRBD1 (5 bases). This CDR3 is built from 14 residues. V dropped 3 bases and J dropped 8 bases, with 17 bases sitting between them. Germline V CDR1 and CDR2: MDHEN, SYDVKM. The CDR3 DNA follows: TGTGCCAGCAGTTTTATCCTTGGGGCAGATCAGCAGTACGTC. Protein product: CASSFILGADQQYV.

The V gene is TRBV7-2, the J gene TRBJ2-3; D is uncertain. Trimming cost V 5 bases and J 6 bases, with 15 bases left between them. The germline gives CDR1 SGHTA, CDR2 FQGNSA. This CDR3 region has 14 residues. CDR3 loop: CASSLVVPGDTQYF. CDR3 in DNA: TGTGCCAGCAGCCTAGTAGTGCCTGGTGATACGCAGTATTTT.

The J gene is TRBJ1-2, the V gene TRBV2, with D perhaps TRBD1 (5 bases). In germline, CDR1 is SNHLY, CDR2 FYNNEI. This CDR3 has 15 amino acids. Between the trimmed V and J ends, which lost 7 bases and 8 bases, there was a span of 23 bases. The CDR3 DNA reads TGTGCCAGCATAAGACGGCGGGGCTCAATAGGGGGCTACACCTTC. Translated, it gives CASIRRRGSIGGYTF.

The chain links TRBV6-6 to TRBJ2-5; D perhaps matches TRBD2 (5 bases). The CDR3 has 15 amino acids. The V gene's germline CDR1 is MNHNY and CDR2 SVGAGI (reference sequence). Trimming cost V 2 bases and J 2 bases, with 12 bases left between them. The CDR3 region has the DNA TGTGCCAGCAGTTACCTCTCGGGCGGGCAAGAGACCCAGTACTTC. Translated: CASSYLSGGQETQYF.

The CDR3 nucleotides are TGTGCCAGCAGCTGGGGGCCATCCGCTTTCTTT. Protein product: CASSWGPSAFF. V usage is TRBV28 and J usage is TRBJ1-1, with D possibly being TRBD1 (6 bases). This CDR3 region has 11 residues. The V gene lost 6 bases and the J gene lost 11 bases, with 13 bases spanning the gap. CDR1 and CDR2 from the germline V gene are MDHEN and SYDVKM.

Concerning this clone itself: Different DNA sequences within this sample yield the same CDR3. The rearrangement links TRBV5-1 to TRBJ1-1, with TRBD1 as a possible D gene (5 bases). V was clipped by 4 bases and J by 1 base, with 8 bases between them. The CDR3 has 13 residues. Germline V gene data show CDR1 as SGHRS and CDR2 as YFSETQ. The CDR3: CASSPQGNTEAFF. DNA for the CDR3: TGCGCCAGCAGCCCCCAGGGGAACACTGAAGCTTTCTTT.

The chain couples TRBV19 to TRBJ2-1, with 9 nucleotides matching TRBD1. This CDR3 spans 14 amino acids. V lost 8 bases to trimming and J lost 2 bases; unmatched junction nucleotides: 4. Per germline, CDR1 LNHDA and CDR2 SQIVND (reference sequence). CDR3 residues: CASGRDRAYNEQFF. CDR3 sequence (DNA): TGTGCCAGTGGACGGGACAGGGCCTACAATGAGCAGTTCTTC.

The rearrangement joins TRBV29-1 to TRBJ2-2; TRBD1 agrees at 8 bases. V was clipped by 6 bases and J by 1 base; unmatched bases: 1. Germline V gene lookup returns CDR1 SQVTM and CDR2 ANQGSEA. The CDR3 has 13 residues. CDR3 bases: TGCAGCGTGGGGACAGGGAACACCGGGGAGCTGTTTTTT. Its translation is CSVGTGNTGELFF.

This sequence joins TRBV28 and TRBJ2-7, with TRBD2 matching 10 bases. The J segment lost 5 bases and the V segment lost 11 bases, leaving 12 bases of the junction unmatched. CDR1 is MDHEN, CDR2 SYDVKM, per germline. CDR3 size: 14 residues. CDR3 in amino acids: CAQGEKREGDEQYF. The CDR3 coding sequence is TGTGCCCAAGGGGAAAAGCGGGAGGGTGACGAGCAGTACTTC.

The chain joins TRBV4-1 to TRBJ1-1; D might be TRBD1 (5 bases). From germline, CDR1 is MGHRA and CDR2 YSYEKL. Deletions cut 0 bases from V and 1 base from J, with 6 bases between. This CDR3 has 14 amino acids. The CDR3 DNA is TGCGCCAGCAGCCAAGAGCAGGGGAACACTGAAGCTTTCTTT. This encodes CASSQEQGNTEAFF.

The sample holds a few counts of this clone. The chain uses TRBV5-4 and TRBJ2-5; 8 bases match TRBD2. Germline V gene sequence: CDR1 SGHNT, CDR2 YYREEE (reference sequence). V shed 3 bases, J shed 1 base, and the junction held 8 bases outside the gene matches. The CDR3 contains 16 residues. This CDR3 reads CASSSAITSGQETQYF. DNA of the CDR3: TGTGCCAGCAGCTCCGCAATAACTAGCGGCCAAGAGACCCAGTACTTC.

The chain couples TRBV27 to TRBJ2-4; 7 bases fit TRBD1. This CDR3 is built from 13 residues. J lost 5 bases, V lost 6 bases, and 4 bases had no gene match. Per germline, CDR1 MNHEY and CDR2 SMNVEV (reference sequence). The CDR3 sequence: CASSPDRENIQYF. The CDR3 coding sequence is TGTGCCAGCAGCCCCGACAGGGAAAACATTCAGTACTTC.

CDR3: CASRERASGGASYEQYF. DNA of the CDR3: TGTGCCAGCAGGGAAAGGGCTAGCGGGGGAGCCTCCTACGAGCAGTACTTC. The chain couples TRBV6-1 to TRBJ2-7, with 10 positions matching TRBD2. The length of the CDR3 is 17 residues. The V gene end was trimmed by 6 bases and the J gene end by 0 bases; junction bases not matched to a gene: 11. CDR1 is MNHNS and CDR2 is SASEGT in the germline V gene.

The rearrangement links TRBV10-3 to TRBJ2-2, with D possibly TRBD1 on 6 matching bases. Trimming cost V 2 bases and J 0 bases, with 25 bases left between them. The CDR3 runs to 21 residues. Looked up from germline, CDR1 is ENHRY and CDR2 is SYGVKD. CDR3 sequence: CAISEGPAAARQATNTGELFF. In nucleotides, the CDR3 is TGTGCCATCAGTGAGGGCCCAGCAGCGGCAAGACAGGCAACGAACACCGGGGAGCTGTTTTTT.

The chain is built from TRBV2 and TRBJ2-5; maybe TRBD2 (5 bases). With 3 bases removed from V and 1 base from J, the gap between germline ends came to 9 bases. This CDR3 is built from 14 residues. Germline CDR1 and CDR2: SNHLY and FYNNEI. As DNA, the CDR3 is TGTGCCAGCAGTGAGAGGAGGTCCCAAGAGACCCAGTACTTC. Protein: CASSERRSQETQYF. Full variable domain (rest looked up from reference TRBV2 and TRBJ2-5): EPEVTQTPSHQVTQMGQEVILRCVPISNHLYFYWYRQILGQKVEFLVSFYNNEISEKSEIFDDQFSVERPDGSNFTLKIRSTKLEDSAMYFCASSERRSQETQYFGPGTRLLVL.

The chain links TRBV4-1 to TRBJ2-7, with D possibly being TRBD1 (5 bases). V lost 0 bases and J 4 bases, leaving 13 bases between the germline ends. The CDR3 is made up of 15 amino acids. Germline loops: CDR1 MGHRA, CDR2 YSYEKL. The CDR3 nucleotides are TGCGCCAGCAGCCAAGATCGGGTGGGGCTGTACGAGCAGTACTTC. The encoded protein is CASSQDRVGLYEQYF.

This clone appeared a single time. The V call is TRBV11-2, the J call TRBJ2-5; 8 bases are a match to TRBD2. The CDR3 has 15 residues. V was clipped by 3 bases and J by 5 bases; unmatched bases: 8. Per the germline V gene, CDR1 is SGHAT and CDR2 is FQNNGV. The CDR3, as DNA: TGTGCCAGCAGCTTTAGTAGCGGGACCGTGGAGACCCAGTACTTC. This gives the protein CASSFSSGTVETQYF.

This chain uses TRBV7-9 with TRBJ1-1; 7 bases align to TRBD1. Germline V gene data show CDR1 as SEHNR and CDR2 as FQNEAQ (reference sequence). The CDR3 sequence is 14 residues long. V shed 10 bases, J shed 8 bases, and the junction held 16 bases outside the gene matches. CDR3 protein: CATDGQDTYREAFF. The CDR3 DNA reads TGTGCCACCGACGGACAGGACACCTACCGGGAAGCTTTCTTT.